This TCR beta chain was identified during a study of control samples from healthy donors and cancer patients. The CDR3 contains 15 residues. Germline V gene sequence: CDR1 SGHDN, CDR2 FVKESK. V was pared by 3 bases and J by 4 bases, with 3 bases of the junction left unmatched. Using immunoSEQ multiplex PCR, the repertoire was profiled, and TCRdb retains in-frame clones only, with some absent. The sample includes 95,000 to 100,000 clones, roughly 91% of them seen just once. The chain joins TRBV14 to TRBJ1-4; 9 bases align to TRBD1. What was sequenced was blood. This receptor was taken from a man in his thirties or forties in good health. The CDR3 loop reads CASSQLTGGNEKLFF. CDR3 sequence (DNA): TGTGCCAGCAGCCAGCTGACAGGGGGTAATGAAAAACTGTTTTTT.